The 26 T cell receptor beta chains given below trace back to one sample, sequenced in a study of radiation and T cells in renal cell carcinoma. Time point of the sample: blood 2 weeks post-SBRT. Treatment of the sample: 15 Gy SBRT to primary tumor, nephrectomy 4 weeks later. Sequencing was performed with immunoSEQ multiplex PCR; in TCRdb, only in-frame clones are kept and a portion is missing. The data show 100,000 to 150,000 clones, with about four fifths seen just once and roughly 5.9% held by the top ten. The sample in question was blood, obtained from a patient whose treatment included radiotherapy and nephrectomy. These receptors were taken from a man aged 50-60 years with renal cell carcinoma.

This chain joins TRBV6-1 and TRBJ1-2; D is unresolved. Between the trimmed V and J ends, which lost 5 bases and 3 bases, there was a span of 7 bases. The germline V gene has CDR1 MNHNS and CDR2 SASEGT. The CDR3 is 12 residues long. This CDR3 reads CASSQSDYGYTF. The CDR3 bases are TGTGCCAGCAGTCAATCGGACTATGGCTACACCTTC.

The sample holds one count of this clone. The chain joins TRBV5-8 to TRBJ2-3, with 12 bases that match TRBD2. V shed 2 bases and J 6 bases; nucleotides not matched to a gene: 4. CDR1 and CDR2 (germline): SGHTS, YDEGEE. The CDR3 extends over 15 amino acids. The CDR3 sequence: CASSFLAGGWDTQYF. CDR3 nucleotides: TGTGCCAGCAGCTTCCTAGCGGGAGGGTGGGATACGCAGTATTTT.

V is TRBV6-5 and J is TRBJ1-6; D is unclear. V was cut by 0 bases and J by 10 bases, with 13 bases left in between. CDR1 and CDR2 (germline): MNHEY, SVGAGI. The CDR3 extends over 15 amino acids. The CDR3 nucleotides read TGTGCCAGCAGTTACTCGGGTGGAGACGGGTCACCCCTCCACTTT. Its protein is CASSYSGGDGSPLHF.

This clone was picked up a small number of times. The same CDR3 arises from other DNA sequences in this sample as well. The CDR3 DNA follows: TGTGCCTGGAGTAGACAGGGAGATCAGCCCCAGCATTTT. Translated, it gives CAWSRQGDQPQHF. The rearrangement uses TRBV30 and TRBJ1-5; 7 bases match TRBD1. Germline lookup yields CDR1 GTSNPN and CDR2 SVGIG (reference sequence). The CDR3 loop spans 13 amino acids. The trim removed 2 bases at V and 5 bases at J, leaving 3 bases unmatched.

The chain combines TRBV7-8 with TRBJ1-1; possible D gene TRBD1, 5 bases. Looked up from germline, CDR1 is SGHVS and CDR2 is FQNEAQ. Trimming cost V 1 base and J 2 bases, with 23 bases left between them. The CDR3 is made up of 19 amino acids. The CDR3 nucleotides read TGTGCCAGCAGCTTAGAGGGTGTAAAGACAGTTGGGAGTAACACTGAAGCTTTCTTT. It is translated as CASSLEGVKTVGSNTEAFF.

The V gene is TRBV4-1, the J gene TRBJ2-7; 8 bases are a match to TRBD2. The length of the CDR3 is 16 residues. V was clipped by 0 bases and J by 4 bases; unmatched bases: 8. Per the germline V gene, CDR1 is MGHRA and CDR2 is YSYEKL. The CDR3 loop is CASSQDPSGSKYEQYF. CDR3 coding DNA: TGCGCCAGCAGCCAAGATCCCAGCGGGAGTAAGTACGAGCAGTACTTC.

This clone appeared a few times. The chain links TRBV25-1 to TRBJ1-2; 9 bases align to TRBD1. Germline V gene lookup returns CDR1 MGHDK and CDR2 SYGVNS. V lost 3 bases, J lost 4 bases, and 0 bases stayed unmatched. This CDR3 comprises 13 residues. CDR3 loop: CASSEDRGYGYTF. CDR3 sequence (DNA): TGTGCCAGCAGTGAGGACAGGGGCTATGGCTACACCTTC.

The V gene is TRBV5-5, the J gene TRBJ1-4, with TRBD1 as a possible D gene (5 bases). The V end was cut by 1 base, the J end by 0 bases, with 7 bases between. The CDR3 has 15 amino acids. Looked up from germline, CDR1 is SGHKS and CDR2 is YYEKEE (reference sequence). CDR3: CASSLPGATNEKLFF. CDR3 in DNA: TGTGCCAGCAGCTTGCCGGGGGCAACTAATGAAAAACTGTTTTTT.

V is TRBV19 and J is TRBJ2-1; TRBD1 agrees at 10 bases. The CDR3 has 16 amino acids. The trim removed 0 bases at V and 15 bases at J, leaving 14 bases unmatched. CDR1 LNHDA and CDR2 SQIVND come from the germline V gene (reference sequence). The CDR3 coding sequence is TGTGCCAGTAGTATAGATAGGACAGGGGGAGCGGGGAACGTGTTCTTC. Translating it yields CASSIDRTGGAGNVFF.

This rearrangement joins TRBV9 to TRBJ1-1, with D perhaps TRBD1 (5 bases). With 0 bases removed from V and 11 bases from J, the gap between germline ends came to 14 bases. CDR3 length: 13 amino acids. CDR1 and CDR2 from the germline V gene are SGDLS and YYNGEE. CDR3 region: CASSVDFEGMAFF. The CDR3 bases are TGTGCCAGCAGCGTAGACTTTGAGGGGATGGCTTTCTTT.

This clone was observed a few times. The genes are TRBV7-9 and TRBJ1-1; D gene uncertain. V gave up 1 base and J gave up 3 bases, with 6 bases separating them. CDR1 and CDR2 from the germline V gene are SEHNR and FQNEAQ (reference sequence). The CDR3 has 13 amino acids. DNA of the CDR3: TGTGCCAGCAGCTTAGGGATTGACACTGAAGCTTTCTTT. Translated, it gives CASSLGIDTEAFF.

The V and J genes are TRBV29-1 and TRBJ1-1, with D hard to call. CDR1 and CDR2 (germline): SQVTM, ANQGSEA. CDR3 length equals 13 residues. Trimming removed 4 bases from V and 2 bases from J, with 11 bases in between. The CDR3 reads CSVGVSLNTEAFF. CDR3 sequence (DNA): TGCAGCGTTGGGGTTAGCCTCAACACTGAAGCTTTCTTT.

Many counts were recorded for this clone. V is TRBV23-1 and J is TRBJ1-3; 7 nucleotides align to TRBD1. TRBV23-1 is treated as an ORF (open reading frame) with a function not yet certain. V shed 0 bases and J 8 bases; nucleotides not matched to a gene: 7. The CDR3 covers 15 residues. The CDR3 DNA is TGCGCCAGCAGTCAATCGGACAGGTTTGGGGACACCATATATTTT. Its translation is CASSQSDRFGDTIYF.

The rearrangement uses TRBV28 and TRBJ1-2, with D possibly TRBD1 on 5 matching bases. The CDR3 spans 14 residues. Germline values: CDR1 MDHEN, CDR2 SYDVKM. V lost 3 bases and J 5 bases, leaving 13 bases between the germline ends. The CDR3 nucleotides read TGTGCCAGCAGTTTTATTACAGGCGCTTATGGCTACACCTTC. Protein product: CASSFITGAYGYTF.

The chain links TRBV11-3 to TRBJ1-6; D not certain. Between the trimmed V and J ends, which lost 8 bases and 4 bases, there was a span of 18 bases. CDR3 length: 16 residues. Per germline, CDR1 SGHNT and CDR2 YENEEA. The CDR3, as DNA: TGTGCCAGCTTGGGCGGTGCCTACCGGTATAATTCACCCCTCCACTTT. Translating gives CASLGGAYRYNSPLHF.

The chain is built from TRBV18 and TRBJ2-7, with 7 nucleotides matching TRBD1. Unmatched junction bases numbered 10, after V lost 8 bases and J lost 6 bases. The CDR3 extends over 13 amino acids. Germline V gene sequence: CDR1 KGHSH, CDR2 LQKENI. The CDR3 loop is CASASTGDGEQYF. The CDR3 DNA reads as TGTGCCAGCGCCTCCACAGGGGACGGCGAGCAGTACTTC.

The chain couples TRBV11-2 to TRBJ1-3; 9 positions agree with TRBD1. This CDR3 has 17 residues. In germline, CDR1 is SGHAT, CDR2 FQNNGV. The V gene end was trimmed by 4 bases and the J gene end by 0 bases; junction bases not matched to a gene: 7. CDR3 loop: CASSSLQGAYSGNTIYF. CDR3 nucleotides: TGTGCCAGCAGCTCACTACAGGGGGCTTACTCTGGAAACACCATATATTTT.

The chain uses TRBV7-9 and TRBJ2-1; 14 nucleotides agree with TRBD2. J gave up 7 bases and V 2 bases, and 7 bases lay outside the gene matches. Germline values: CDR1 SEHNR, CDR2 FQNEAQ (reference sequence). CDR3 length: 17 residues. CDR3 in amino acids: CASSLFGLAGGGNEQFF. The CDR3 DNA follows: TGTGCCAGCAGCTTATTCGGACTAGCGGGGGGCGGGAATGAGCAGTTCTTC.

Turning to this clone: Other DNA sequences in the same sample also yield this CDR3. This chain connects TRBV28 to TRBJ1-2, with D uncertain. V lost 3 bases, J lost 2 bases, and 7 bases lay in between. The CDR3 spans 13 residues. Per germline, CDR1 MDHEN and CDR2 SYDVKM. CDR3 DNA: TGTGCCAGCAGTTTGGACCTCAACTATGGCTACACCTTC. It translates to CASSLDLNYGYTF.

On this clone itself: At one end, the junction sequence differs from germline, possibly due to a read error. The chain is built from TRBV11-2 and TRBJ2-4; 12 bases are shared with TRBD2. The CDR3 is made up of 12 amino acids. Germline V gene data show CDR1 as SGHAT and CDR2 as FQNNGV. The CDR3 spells CASSVGLAGPTF. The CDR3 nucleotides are TGTGCCAGCAGCGTCGGACTAGCGGGACCAACCTTC. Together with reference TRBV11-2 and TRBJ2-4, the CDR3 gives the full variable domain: EAGVAQSPRYKIIEKRQSVAFWCNPISGHATLYWYQQILGQGPKLLIQFQNNGVVDDSQLPKDRFSAERLKGVDSTLKIQPAKLEDSAVYLCASSVGLAGPTFGAGTRLSVL.

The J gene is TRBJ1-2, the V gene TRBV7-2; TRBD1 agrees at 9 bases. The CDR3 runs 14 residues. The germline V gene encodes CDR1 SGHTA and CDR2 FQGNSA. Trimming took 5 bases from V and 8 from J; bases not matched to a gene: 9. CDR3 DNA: TGTGCCAGCAGCCTACGGGGACAGGGCTACGGCTACACCTTC. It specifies CASSLRGQGYGYTF.

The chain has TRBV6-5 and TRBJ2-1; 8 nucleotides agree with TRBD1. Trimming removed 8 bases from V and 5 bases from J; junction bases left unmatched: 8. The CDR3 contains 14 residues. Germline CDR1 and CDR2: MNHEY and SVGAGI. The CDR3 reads CASSPQGANNEQFF. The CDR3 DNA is TGTGCCAGCTCCCCCCAGGGGGCGAACAATGAGCAGTTCTTC.

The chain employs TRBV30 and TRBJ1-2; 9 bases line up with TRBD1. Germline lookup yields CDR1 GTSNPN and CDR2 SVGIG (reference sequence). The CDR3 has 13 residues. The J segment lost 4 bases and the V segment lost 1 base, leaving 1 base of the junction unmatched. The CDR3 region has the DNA TGTGCCTGGAGTGAGGGACAGGGCTATGGCTACACCTTC. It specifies CAWSEGQGYGYTF.

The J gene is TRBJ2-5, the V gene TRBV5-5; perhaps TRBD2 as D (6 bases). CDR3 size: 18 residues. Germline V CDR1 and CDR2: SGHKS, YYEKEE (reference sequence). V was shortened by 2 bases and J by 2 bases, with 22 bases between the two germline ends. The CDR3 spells CASSFGRIGFAPQETQYF. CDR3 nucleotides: TGTGCCAGCAGCTTTGGGAGGATTGGATTCGCACCTCAAGAGACCCAGTACTTC.

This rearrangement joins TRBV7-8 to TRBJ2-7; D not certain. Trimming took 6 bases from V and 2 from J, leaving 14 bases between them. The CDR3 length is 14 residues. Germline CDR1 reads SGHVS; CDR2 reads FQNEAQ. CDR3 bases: TGTGCCAGCAGTCAACTACAGAGAACCTACGAGCAGTACTTC. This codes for CASSQLQRTYEQYF.

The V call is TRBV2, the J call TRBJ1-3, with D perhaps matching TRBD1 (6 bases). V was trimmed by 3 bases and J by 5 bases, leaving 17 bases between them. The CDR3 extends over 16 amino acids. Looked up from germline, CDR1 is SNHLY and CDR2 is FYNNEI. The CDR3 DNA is TGTGCCAGCAGTGATCAAAACAGGGTGGGGAGAAACACCATATATTTT. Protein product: CASSDQNRVGRNTIYF.